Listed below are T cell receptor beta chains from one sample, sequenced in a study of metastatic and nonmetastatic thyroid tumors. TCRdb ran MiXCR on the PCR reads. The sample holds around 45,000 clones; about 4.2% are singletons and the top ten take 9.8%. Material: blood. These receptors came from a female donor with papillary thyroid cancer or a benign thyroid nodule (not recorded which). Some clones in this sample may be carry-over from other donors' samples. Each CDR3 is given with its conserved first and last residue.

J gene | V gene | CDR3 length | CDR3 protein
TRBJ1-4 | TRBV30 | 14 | CAFNRDRSNEKLFF
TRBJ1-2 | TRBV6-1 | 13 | CASSYEGGRGYTF
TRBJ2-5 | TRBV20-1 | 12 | CSAPDLSETQYF
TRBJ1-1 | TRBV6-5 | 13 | CASSYMGGTEAFF
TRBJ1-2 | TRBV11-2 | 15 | CASSEPGQGSQGYTF
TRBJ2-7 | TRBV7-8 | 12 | CASSHRPYEQYF
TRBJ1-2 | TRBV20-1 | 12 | CSAKPGSYGYTF
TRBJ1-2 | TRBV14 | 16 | CASSQQATPLNYGYTF
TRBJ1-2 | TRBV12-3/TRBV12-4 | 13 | CASSKRQGDGYTF
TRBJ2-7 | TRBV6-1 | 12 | CASRPSLDEQYF
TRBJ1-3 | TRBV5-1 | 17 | CASSLVGGISSGNTIYF
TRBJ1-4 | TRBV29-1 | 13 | CSVYTGSNEKLFF
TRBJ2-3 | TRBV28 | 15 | CASSFFSGSPDTQYF
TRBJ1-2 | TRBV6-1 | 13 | CASSRIGLYGYTF
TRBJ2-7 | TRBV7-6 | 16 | CASSLGIAGNSYEQYF
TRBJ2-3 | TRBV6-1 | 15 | CASRAGASGADTQYF
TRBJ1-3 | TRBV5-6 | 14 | CASSLGGVGDTIYF
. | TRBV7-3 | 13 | CASSFQGSDTQHF
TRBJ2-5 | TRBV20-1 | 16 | CSAHRGLAGDQETQYF
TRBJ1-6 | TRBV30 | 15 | CAWRALATDNSPLHF
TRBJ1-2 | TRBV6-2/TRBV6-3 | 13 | CASSYSPGLGYTF
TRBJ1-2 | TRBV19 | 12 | CASTRQGDGYTF
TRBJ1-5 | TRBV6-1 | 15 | CASIKQGGGNQPQHF
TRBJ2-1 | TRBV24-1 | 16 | CATSDYYPTRNNEQFF
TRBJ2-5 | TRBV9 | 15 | CASSVGQITQETQYF
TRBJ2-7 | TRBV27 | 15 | CASRQTGTGQYEQYF
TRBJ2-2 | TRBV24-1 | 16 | CATSEINAGRTGELFF
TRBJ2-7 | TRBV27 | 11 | CANSFWYEQYF
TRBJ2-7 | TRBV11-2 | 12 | CASSLELGEQYF
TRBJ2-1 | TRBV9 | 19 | CASSVAYRGLAGGPNEQFF
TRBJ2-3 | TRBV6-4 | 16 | CASSDQGASGSDTQYF
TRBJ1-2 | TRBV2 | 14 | CASSETGDTDGYTF
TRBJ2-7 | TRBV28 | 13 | CASRPGRTYEQYF
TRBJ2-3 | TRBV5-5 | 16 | CATGTSGRVVTDTQYF
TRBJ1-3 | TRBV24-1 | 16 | CATSDGVGSSGNTIYF
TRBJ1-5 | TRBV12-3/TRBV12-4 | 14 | CASSFGSSNQPQHF
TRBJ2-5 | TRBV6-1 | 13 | CASSGTEQETQYF
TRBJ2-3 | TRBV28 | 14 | CASSGTGNTDTQYF
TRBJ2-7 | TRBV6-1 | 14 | CASSVGEASYEQYF
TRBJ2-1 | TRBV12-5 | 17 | CASGLVLAGGSRNEQFF
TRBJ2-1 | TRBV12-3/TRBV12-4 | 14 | CASCPGEGWNEQFF
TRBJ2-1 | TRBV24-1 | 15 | CATSGQARTGFRQFF
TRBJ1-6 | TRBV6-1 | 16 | CASSRGVNSYNSPLHF
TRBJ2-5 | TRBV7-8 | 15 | CASSLRAGNQETQYF
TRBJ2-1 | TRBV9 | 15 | CASSVGGGPYNEQFF
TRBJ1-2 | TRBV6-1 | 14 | CASSSGATGRVYTF
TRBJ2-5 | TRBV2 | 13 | CASSERNAGTVLF
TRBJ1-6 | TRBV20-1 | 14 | CSARAVRGNSPLHF
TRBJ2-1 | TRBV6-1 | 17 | CASSSNSGTGPYNEQFF
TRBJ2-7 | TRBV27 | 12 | CASSPTGNEQYF
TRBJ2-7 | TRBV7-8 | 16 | CASSPTLAESSYEQYF